Each of the 27 T cell receptor beta chains below was sequenced from the same sample in a study of T cells in Graves' hyperthyroidism and ophthalmopathy. Regions amplified from RNA transcripts were the TCR beta CDR3 regions. HTBI primers were employed in a first-round RT-PCR of the TCR CDR3. MiXCR was run by TCRdb on the multiplex PCR reads, yielding one entry per CDR3 protein. The sample lists fewer than 900,000 distinct CDR3 sequences, approximately 16% seen once, with roughly 8% in the top ten. Source material: blood. The receptors originated from a man younger than 35 with Graves' hyperthyroidism.

The chain uses TRBV2 and TRBJ2-5; D is undetermined. Germline V gene lookup returns CDR1 SNHLY and CDR2 FYNNEI. The CDR3 totals 11 residues. V lost 8 bases, J lost 5 bases, and 9 bases lay in between. DNA for the CDR3: TGTGCCAGCCTTGAGGCGGAGACCCAGTACTTC. Amino acid sequence: CASLEAETQYF.

This clonotype was seen at least ten times. V is TRBV3-1 and J is TRBJ2-7; no definite D call. The germline CDR1 and CDR2 sequences are LGHDT and YNNKEL (reference sequence). The CDR3 extends over 14 amino acids. The V gene lost 1 base and the J gene lost 1 base, with 8 bases spanning the gap. The CDR3 DNA follows: TGTGCCAGCAGCCAAGGGGTGAGATCCTACGAGCAGTACTTC. This codes for CASSQGVRSYEQYF.

This clonotype was recorded a few times. The chain combines TRBV27 with TRBJ1-2; tentatively, D is TRBD1 (6 bases). This CDR3 has 11 amino acids. Looked up from germline, CDR1 is MNHEY and CDR2 is SMNVEV (reference sequence). V shed 10 bases and J shed 3 bases, with 9 bases lying between them. This CDR3 is CATGDDYGYTF. The CDR3 coding sequence is TGTGCCACAGGGGATGACTATGGCTACACCTTC.

The chain has TRBV4-3 and TRBJ2-7; TRBD1 aligns across 7 bases. Germline V gene lookup returns CDR1 LGHNA and CDR2 YSLEER. This CDR3 is 16 amino acids long. Losses at the gene ends were 0 bases for V and 2 bases for J; bases not matched to a gene: 7. Written as DNA, the CDR3 is TGCGCCAGCAGCCAAGATTTGGGAACAGGGGCCTACGAGCAGTACTTC. It specifies CASSQDLGTGAYEQYF.

This clonotype was counted many times. The rearrangement uses TRBV5-1 and TRBJ2-3; 8 bases are shared with TRBD1. Germline CDR1 is SGHRS and CDR2 is YFSETQ. V lost 2 bases to trimming and J lost 6 bases; unmatched junction nucleotides: 5. The CDR3 extends over 14 amino acids. The CDR3 reads CASSFGQGADTQYF. CDR3 in DNA: TGCGCCAGCAGCTTCGGACAGGGAGCGGATACGCAGTATTTT.

The rearrangement links TRBV20-1 to TRBJ2-7, with 8 nucleotides matching TRBD1. This CDR3 spans 14 amino acids. J lost 0 bases, V lost 5 bases, and 6 bases had no gene match. CDR1 is DFQATT, CDR2 SNEGSKA, per germline (reference sequence). The CDR3 here is CSAPRQGSSYEQYF. The CDR3 bases are TGCAGTGCTCCTCGACAGGGGAGCTCCTACGAGCAGTACTTC.

This clonotype was seen only a few times. The chain uses TRBV2 and TRBJ2-7; D is possibly TRBD1 (6 bases). The CDR3 extends over 13 amino acids. Trimming left V 10 bases short and J 2 bases short, with 15 bases between. In germline, CDR1 is SNHLY, CDR2 FYNNEI. CDR3 sequence: CATTGPYAYEQYF. CDR3 in DNA: TGTGCCACCACAGGGCCCTACGCCTACGAGCAGTACTTC.

This clonotype was counted at least ten times. V gene TRBV3-1 combines with J gene TRBJ2-3; the D gene is possibly TRBD2 (5 bases). V dropped 0 bases and J dropped 2 bases, with 6 bases sitting between them. This CDR3 has 14 residues. CDR1 is LGHDT, CDR2 YNNKEL, per germline (reference sequence). CDR3 region: CASSQEGDTDTQYF. The CDR3 coding sequence is TGTGCCAGCAGCCAAGAGGGAGACACAGATACGCAGTATTTT.

This clonotype showed up just a few times. The chain combines TRBV7-3 with TRBJ2-1; no clear D gene. The germline gives CDR1 SGHTA, CDR2 FQGTGA. The CDR3 sequence is 15 residues long. V was trimmed by 6 bases and J by 0 bases, leaving 12 bases between them. This chain's CDR3 is CASSSTLSSYNEQFF. CDR3 DNA: TGTGCCAGCAGTTCCACTCTGAGCTCCTACAATGAGCAGTTCTTC.

The V call is TRBV10-1, the J call TRBJ2-1; D possibly corresponds to TRBD1 (6 bases). This CDR3 comprises 15 residues. In germline, CDR1 is WNHNN, CDR2 SYGVQD (reference sequence). V shed 4 bases and J shed 2 bases, with 12 bases lying between them. The CDR3 spells CASSAQGSPYNEQFF. CDR3 nucleotide sequence: TGCGCCAGCAGTGCCCAGGGGTCCCCCTACAATGAGCAGTTCTTC.

In this sample, this clonotype turned up many times. The V call is TRBV12-3 or TRBV12-4, the J call TRBJ2-7; D might be TRBD2 (5 bases). V lost 7 bases and J lost 4, with 14 bases in between. The CDR3 is 13 amino acids. The CDR3: CASTSSGNYEQYF. The CDR3 nucleotides read TGTGCCAGCACGTCCAGCGGCAATTACGAGCAGTACTTC.

Details on this clonotype: This may stem from a read error, because a much larger clone lies one nucleotide away. The J gene is TRBJ2-5, the V gene TRBV12-3 or TRBV12-4; 11 bases are a match to TRBD2. The CDR3 loop spans 18 amino acids. CDR3 amino acids: CASTIGGLAVPYQETLYF. The CDR3 coding sequence is TGTGCCAGCACCATTGGGGGACTAGCGGTTCCGTACCAAGAGACCCTGTACTTC.

This clonotype has a handful of counts. The chain recombines TRBV7-9 with TRBJ1-1; the D gene is possibly TRBD1 (6 bases). Germline lookup yields CDR1 SEHNR and CDR2 FQNEAQ (reference sequence). CDR3 length equals 14 residues. Trimming pared 5 bases from V and 6 bases from J, leaving 16 bases between. CDR3 loop: CASSQRTDAAEAFF. Written as DNA, the CDR3 is TGTGCCAGCAGCCAGCGGACAGATGCCGCTGAAGCTTTCTTT.

This clonotype appeared many times. The chain carries TRBV12-3 or TRBV12-4 and TRBJ2-7; 12 bases line up with TRBD1. The CDR3 is 17 residues long. V was pared by 0 bases and J by 3 bases, with 6 bases of the junction left unmatched. CDR3 sequence (DNA): TGTGCCAGCAGTTTAGCTCCCGGGACAGGGGGCATCTACGAGCAGTACTTC. Translating it yields CASSLAPGTGGIYEQYF.

This clonotype was counted at least ten times. The J gene is TRBJ1-5, the V gene TRBV3-1, with 9 bases identical to TRBD1. CDR1 LGHDT and CDR2 YNNKEL come from the germline V gene (reference sequence). CDR3 length equals 16 residues. Trimming took 3 bases from V and 0 from J; bases not matched to a gene: 3. CDR3 loop: CASSHGQGRSNQPQHF. The CDR3 DNA follows: TGTGCCAGCAGCCACGGACAGGGGCGTAGCAATCAGCCCCAGCATTTT.

A few counts support this clonotype. The V call is TRBV18, the J call TRBJ2-1; 7 bases agree with TRBD2. With V trimmed by 5 bases and J by 7 bases, 11 bases remained unmatched. Germline V gives CDR1 KGHSH, CDR2 LQKENI. This CDR3 contains 15 residues. The DNA of the CDR3 is TGTGCCAGCTCAATTGGACGGGGGGACTTGAATGAGCAGTTCTTC. This encodes CASSIGRGDLNEQFF.

This clonotype was seen at least ten times. The V and J genes are TRBV28 and TRBJ2-7, with 11 bases that match TRBD1. CDR3 size: 15 residues. With V trimmed by 9 bases and J by 1 base, 8 bases remained unmatched. Germline V gene sequence: CDR1 MDHEN, CDR2 SYDVKM. The CDR3 sequence is CASLKGQGVSYEQYF. CDR3 in DNA: TGTGCCAGTCTAAAGGGACAGGGGGTTTCCTACGAGCAGTACTTC.

The J gene is TRBJ1-2, the V gene TRBV6-5; D is unresolved. CDR3 length equals 15 residues. Germline CDR1 is MNHEY and CDR2 is SVGAGI. V lost 0 bases to trimming and J lost 4 bases, with 12 bases between them. The CDR3 coding sequence is TGTGCCAGCAGTTACTCGAGCGATGGAGGCTATGGCTACACCTTC. Translated, it gives CASSYSSDGGYGYTF.

This clonotype was recorded a few times. The chain joins TRBV25-1 to TRBJ1-6, with D possibly being TRBD1 (5 bases). The germline gives CDR1 MGHDK, CDR2 SYGVNS. The V and J ends lost 1 base and 11 bases respectively, with 12 bases between them. The CDR3 sequence is 14 residues long. CDR3 in DNA: TGTGCCAGCAGTGAATCGGGGGGAGCGGCACCCCTCCACTTT. Translated, it gives CASSESGGAAPLHF.

The table lists this clonotype with a few counts. This chain uses TRBV10-2 with TRBJ1-1; D is uncertain. The CDR3 extends over 14 amino acids. Looked up from germline, CDR1 is WSHSY and CDR2 is SAAADI. Trimming stripped 1 base from V and 5 bases from J, with 11 bases between. CDR3 residues: CASSEYPPGTEAFF. The CDR3 bases are TGCGCCAGCAGTGAGTACCCCCCGGGGACTGAAGCTTTCTTT.

This clonotype was detected many times. The chain joins TRBV29-1 to TRBJ2-7, with 7 nucleotides matching TRBD2. The J segment lost 0 bases and the V segment lost 6 bases, leaving 11 bases of the junction unmatched. The CDR3 spans 15 residues. Per the germline V gene, CDR1 is SQVTM and CDR2 is ANQGSEA. The CDR3 sequence is CSVAPAGSFSYEQYF. The CDR3 nucleotides read TGCAGCGTGGCCCCAGCGGGGAGTTTCTCCTACGAGCAGTACTTC.

This clonotype appeared once. This sequence joins TRBV19 and TRBJ2-2, with 13 bases identical to TRBD2. The germline gives CDR1 LNHDA, CDR2 SQIVND (reference sequence). Trimming took 4 bases from V and 5 from J; bases not matched to a gene: 4. The CDR3 runs to 16 residues. In nucleotides, the CDR3 is TGTGCCAGTAGTAGACTAGCGGGAGGTTCAACCGGGGAGCTGTTTTTT. Amino acid sequence: CASSRLAGGSTGELFF.

The gene calls are TRBV20-1 and TRBJ2-1; TRBD1 matches 7 bases. In germline, CDR1 is DFQATT, CDR2 SNEGSKA (reference sequence). The CDR3 contains 13 residues. V lost 7 bases, J lost 4 bases, and 7 bases stayed unmatched. CDR3 sequence (DNA): TGCAGTGTTCAGACAGGGTTTTACAATGAGCAGTTCTTC. As protein: CSVQTGFYNEQFF.

This clonotype showed up just a few times. The chain recombines TRBV7-6 with TRBJ2-1, with 8 bases that match TRBD2. Germline V gives CDR1 SGHVS, CDR2 FNYEAQ. The CDR3 has 15 residues. With V trimmed by 2 bases and J by 2 bases, 2 bases remained unmatched. The CDR3 coding sequence is TGTGCCAGCAGCTTAAGGACTAGCCCCTACAATGAGCAGTTCTTC. Translation: CASSLRTSPYNEQFF.

The table lists this clonotype with many counts. The rearrangement joins TRBV2 to TRBJ1-1, with 8 bases aligning to TRBD1. The CDR3 length is 15 residues. Per germline, CDR1 SNHLY and CDR2 FYNNEI. Trimming removed 10 bases from V and 1 base from J; junction bases left unmatched: 11. The CDR3: CANRQGRMSNTEAFF. CDR3 sequence (DNA): TGTGCCAACCGACAGGGGCGAATGTCGAACACTGAAGCTTTCTTT. The whole variable domain, remainder taken from reference TRBV2 and TRBJ1-1, is EPEVTQTPSHQVTQMGQEVILRCVPISNHLYFYWYRQILGQKVEFLVSFYNNEISEKSEIFDDQFSVERPDGSNFTLKIRSTKLEDSAMYFCANRQGRMSNTEAFFGQGTRLTVV.

In this sample, this clonotype turned up many times. This sequence joins TRBV27 and TRBJ2-1; the match to TRBD2 covers 9 bases. The CDR3 extends over 18 amino acids. Germline assignment: CDR1 MNHEY and CDR2 SMNVEV (reference sequence). Unmatched junction bases numbered 16, after V lost 3 bases and J lost 7 bases. DNA for the CDR3: TGTGCCAGCAGTTTCCGGTTTGGGGGCGGGAGGGCCGAAAATGAGCAGTTCTTC. Protein sequence: CASSFRFGGGRAENEQFF.

This clonotype was detected a few times. The DNA for the CDR3 is TGTGCCAGCAGCTTAGTTACTGTCTCCTACGAGCAGTACTTC. Its translation is CASSLVTVSYEQYF. V and J are TRBV13 and TRBJ2-7; no firm D call. Germline V gene sequence: CDR1 PRHDT, CDR2 FYEKMQ (reference sequence). There are 14 residues in the CDR3. V lost 1 base and J 0 bases, leaving 7 bases between the germline ends.